Shown below are 27 T cell receptor beta chains from a single sample sequenced in a study of T cell responses to AZD1222 COVID-19 vaccine (dated by TCRdb to 2020 to 2022). The time point label corresponds to: baseline before first vaccination. The treatment or condition label on this specimen signifies: meningococcal conjugate vaccine given as trial control. Receptors were amplified or captured by the immunoSEQ multiplex PCR assay. Sourced from immuneACCESS, this table was stored by TCRdb with only in-frame sequences that have V and J called. A share of the clones is absent; for the studies checked, an unresolved V gene accounts for under half, and the remainder has no known explanation. In this sample the table shows approximately 94,000 clones, around 87% of which occur a single time. 4% to 5% of the sample goes to the ten largest clones. Sequenced material: peripheral blood, taken on day 0 of MenACWY control vaccination. The receptors stem from an adult in good health.

This rearrangement joins TRBV7-2 to TRBJ2-5, with D possibly TRBD2 on 6 matching bases. Trimming cost V 2 bases and J 2 bases, with 12 bases left between them. The CDR3 spans 15 residues. Germline CDR1 and CDR2: SGHTA and FQGNSA. As DNA, the CDR3 is TGTGCCAGCAGCTTATGGGTAGCGGCACAAGAGACCCAGTACTTC. This translates into CASSLWVAAQETQYF.

This sequence joins TRBV6-6 and TRBJ2-1; a possible D gene is TRBD2 (5 bases). This CDR3 contains 15 residues. Germline loops: CDR1 MNHNY, CDR2 SVGAGI (reference sequence). V dropped 2 bases and J dropped 1 base, with 9 bases sitting between them. The CDR3 protein is CASSYAPGSYNEQFF. Here the CDR3 DNA reads TGTGCCAGCAGTTACGCCCCGGGGTCCTACAATGAGCAGTTCTTC.

This clone was seen more than once but under ten times. This chain links TRBV10-3 with TRBJ1-2, with 10 bases fitting TRBD1. J lost 4 bases, V lost 11 bases, and 10 bases had no gene match. The CDR3 is made up of 14 amino acids. CDR1 is ENHRY, CDR2 SYGVKD, per germline. The CDR3 nucleotides read TGTGCCGTCAAAGGGACAGGGGATGCCTATGGCTACACCTTC. Translating it yields CAVKGTGDAYGYTF.

The chain couples TRBV11-3 to TRBJ2-7; either TRBD1 or TRBD2 may supply D (5 bases each). This CDR3 region has 13 residues. Trimming shortened V by 5 bases and J by 6 bases, and 14 bases separated the two germline ends. The germline gives CDR1 SGHNT, CDR2 YENEEA. The CDR3 reads CASSKGTGLEQYF. CDR3 nucleotide sequence: TGTGCCAGCAGCAAGGGGACCGGGCTCGAGCAGTACTTC.

The chain carries TRBV10-2 and TRBJ1-3, with D unresolved. The CDR3 covers 11 residues. CDR1 is WSHSY, CDR2 SAAADI, per germline. V shed 10 bases and J shed 4 bases, with 8 bases lying between them. This CDR3 reads CATRPGNTIYF. CDR3 bases: TGCGCCACTAGACCCGGAAACACCATATATTTT.

The rearrangement links TRBV6-5 to TRBJ1-1; 9 nucleotides line up with TRBD1. V was pared by 0 bases and J by 6 bases, with 5 bases of the junction left unmatched. The germline gives CDR1 MNHEY, CDR2 SVGAGI. The CDR3 consists of 15 residues. The CDR3 sequence: CASSYSGRTGAEAFF. In nucleotides, the CDR3 is TGTGCCAGCAGTTACTCGGGACGGACAGGGGCTGAAGCTTTCTTT.

The chain joins TRBV6-1 to TRBJ2-1; D remains ambiguous. Per the germline V gene, CDR1 is MNHNS and CDR2 is SASEGT. This CDR3 comprises 15 residues. Trimming took 2 bases from V and 2 from J, leaving 10 bases between them. The CDR3: CASSELMGTYNEQFF. DNA of the CDR3: TGTGCCAGCAGTGAATTGATGGGGACCTACAATGAGCAGTTCTTC.

The chain uses TRBV5-1 and TRBJ1-1; D might be TRBD1 (6 bases). The CDR3 is 14 amino acids. Germline lookup yields CDR1 SGHRS and CDR2 YFSETQ. Trimming stripped 0 bases from V and 3 bases from J, with 9 bases between. This CDR3 is CASSLERGDTEAFF. The CDR3, as DNA: TGCGCCAGCAGCTTGGAAAGGGGGGACACTGAAGCTTTCTTT. The full variable domain, rest sourced from reference TRBV5-1 and TRBJ1-1, is KAGVTQTPRYLIKTRGQQVTLSCSPISGHRSVSWYQQTPGQGLQFLFEYFSETQRNKGNFPGRFSGRQFSNSRSEMNVSTLELGDSALYLCASSLERGDTEAFFGQGTRLTVV.

CDR3 nucleotide sequence: TGTGCCAGCAGTTACAACGCGCCGACGAACACCGGGGAGCTGTTTTTT. Its protein is CASSYNAPTNTGELFF. The V call is TRBV6-2 or TRBV6-3, the J call TRBJ2-2; D not resolved. This CDR3 comprises 16 residues. V lost 2 bases, J lost 0 bases, and 10 bases lay in between. Germline-derived CDR1 and CDR2 are MNHEY and SVGEGT.

The sample holds one count of this clone. The chain has TRBV28 and TRBJ1-1; no clear D gene. Germline V lookup: CDR1 MDHEN, CDR2 SYDVKM. The CDR3 totals 13 residues. V was pared by 3 bases and J by 3 bases, with 8 bases between. The chain's CDR3 is CASSFPEYTEAFF. As DNA, the CDR3 is TGTGCCAGCAGTTTCCCCGAATACACTGAAGCTTTCTTT.

V usage is TRBV28 and J usage is TRBJ1-2; 7 bases align to TRBD1. Trimming took 7 bases from V and 6 from J; bases not matched to a gene: 8. The CDR3 runs to 13 residues. Looked up from germline, CDR1 is MDHEN and CDR2 is SYDVKM. This CDR3 is CASTHQGENGYTF. The DNA for the CDR3 is TGTGCCAGCACCCACCAGGGGGAGAATGGCTACACCTTC.

The chain couples TRBV29-1 to TRBJ2-3; D tentatively reads TRBD1 or TRBD2 (7 bases each). The CDR3 is 14 amino acids. Germline CDR1 reads SQVTM; CDR2 reads ANQGSEA. V gave up 4 bases and J gave up 4 bases, with 15 bases separating them. In nucleotides, the CDR3 is TGCAGCGTTGCAGGGGGGAGGGGCGCAGATACGCAGTATTTT. Protein sequence: CSVAGGRGADTQYF.

The chain combines TRBV18 with TRBJ1-1; no clear D gene. The CDR3 sequence is 13 residues long. Germline assignment: CDR1 KGHSH and CDR2 LQKENI. Trimming removed 3 bases at V and 1 base at J, with 6 bases between. CDR3: CASSPPENTEAFF. For the CDR3, the DNA is TGTGCCAGCTCACCCCCCGAGAACACTGAAGCTTTCTTT.

The chain couples TRBV6-5 to TRBJ2-1; D perhaps matches TRBD2 (6 bases). This CDR3 comprises 14 residues. Germline V gives CDR1 MNHEY, CDR2 SVGAGI. V lost 2 bases, J lost 6 bases, and 11 bases lay in between. The CDR3 DNA follows: TGTGCCAGCAGTTACGTTCGGGACTTCAATGAGCAGTTCTTC. It yields the protein CASSYVRDFNEQFF.

In this sample, this clone turned up once. The chain has TRBV18 and TRBJ1-5; 7 nucleotides align to TRBD1. V lost 3 bases, J lost 5 bases, and 7 bases stayed unmatched. CDR1 is KGHSH and CDR2 is LQKENI in the germline V gene. CDR3 size: 15 residues. CDR3 amino acids: CASSPPGQVDQPQHF. As DNA, the CDR3 is TGTGCCAGCTCACCTCCAGGACAGGTTGATCAGCCCCAGCATTTT.

This clone was found a few times. This specimen includes other DNA sequences encoding the same CDR3. The chain uses TRBV5-1 and TRBJ1-3; D uncertain. The V end was cut by 2 bases, the J end by 4 bases, with 10 bases between. This CDR3 is 14 amino acids long. Germline V CDR1 and CDR2: SGHRS, YFSETQ. The CDR3 region is CASSLGPGGNTIYF. The CDR3 bases are TGCGCCAGCAGCTTAGGCCCTGGCGGAAACACCATATATTTT.

The V gene is TRBV5-1, the J gene TRBJ2-3; D might be TRBD2 (5 bases). V shed 2 bases and J shed 0 bases, with 10 bases lying between them. The CDR3 totals 15 residues. Germline V gene data show CDR1 as SGHRS and CDR2 as YFSETQ. DNA for the CDR3: TGCGCCAGCAGCTTAGAAGGAGGAAGCACAGATACGCAGTATTTT. As protein: CASSLEGGSTDTQYF.

This clone was seen a single time. The rearrangement uses TRBV7-8 and TRBJ1-2; 11 bases match TRBD1. The CDR3 has 19 amino acids. J gave up 5 bases and V 5 bases, and 19 bases lay outside the gene matches. The germline CDR1 and CDR2 sequences are SGHVS and FQNEAQ. The CDR3 DNA reads as TGTGCCAGCAGCCCCACCGGGACAGGGGGTGGATGGGCCTCTTATGGCTACACCTTC. Protein product: CASSPTGTGGGWASYGYTF.

The chain carries TRBV27 and TRBJ2-5; D uncertain. The V gene lost 0 bases and the J gene lost 2 bases, with 10 bases spanning the gap. This CDR3 region has 15 residues. In germline, CDR1 is MNHEY, CDR2 SMNVEV (reference sequence). The CDR3 region has the DNA TGTGCCAGCAGTTTATCGTGGACCCAACAAGAGACCCAGTACTTC. Translating it yields CASSLSWTQQETQYF.

The rearrangement joins TRBV12-3 or TRBV12-4 to TRBJ2-1, with unresolved D. Trimming removed 6 bases from V and 7 bases from J, with 10 bases in between. This CDR3 has 12 residues. CDR3 in amino acids: CASSRPPNEQFF. The CDR3 nucleotides read TGTGCCAGCAGCCGTCCCCCGAATGAGCAGTTCTTC.

The chain combines TRBV6-2 or TRBV6-3 with TRBJ1-5; D remains ambiguous. Trimming cost V 1 base and J 2 bases, with 9 bases left between them. Germline CDR1 and CDR2: MNHEY and SVGEGT. The CDR3 has 15 amino acids. DNA for the CDR3: TGTGCCAGCAGTTACTTCGGCAGAGGCAATCAGCCCCAGCATTTT. It translates to CASSYFGRGNQPQHF.

The rearrangement links TRBV6-5 to TRBJ1-5, with TRBD1 as a possible D gene (6 bases). Germline CDR1 reads MNHEY; CDR2 reads SVGAGI. This CDR3 is 15 amino acids long. V lost 6 bases, J lost 1 base, and 13 bases lay in between. The CDR3 region is CASRLTGRSNQPQHF. The CDR3 DNA follows: TGTGCCAGCAGGCTCACAGGGAGGAGCAATCAGCCCCAGCATTTT.

The V call is TRBV4-3, the J call TRBJ1-2; D uncertain. The CDR3 totals 15 residues. Trimming pared 0 bases from V and 5 bases from J, leaving 13 bases between. Germline-derived CDR1 and CDR2 are LGHNA and YSLEER. The CDR3 DNA follows: TGCGCCAGCAGCCAAGATTGGGAGGGTTGGTATGGCTACACCTTC. It codes for CASSQDWEGWYGYTF.

The chain uses TRBV3-1 (or the pseudogene TRBV3-2) and TRBJ1-2; D remains ambiguous. CDR1 and CDR2 (germline): LGHDT, YNNKEL (reference sequence). V was pared by 4 bases and J by 4 bases, with 19 bases between. This CDR3 is built from 16 residues. The CDR3 is CASSPRTAPRGYGYTF. CDR3 sequence (DNA): TGTGCCAGCAGCCCCAGGACGGCCCCACGGGGCTATGGCTACACCTTC.

The sample holds one count of this clone. The chain combines TRBV28 with TRBJ1-5; 11 bases map to TRBD1. The germline CDR1 and CDR2 sequences are MDHEN and SYDVKM. With V trimmed by 3 bases and J by 1 base, 17 bases remained unmatched. This CDR3 is 21 amino acids long. CDR3 DNA: TGTGCCAGCAGTTTTGCTAACCCGGACAGGGGGCAGATGGGAAGCAATCAGCCCCAGCATTTT. Its protein is CASSFANPDRGQMGSNQPQHF.

The chain employs TRBV3-1 (or the pseudogene TRBV3-2) and TRBJ2-1; D is perhaps TRBD2 (6 bases). This CDR3 has 14 amino acids. The ends were cut back, 7 bases at V and 5 bases at J, with 15 bases in the middle. The germline CDR1 and CDR2 sequences are LGHDT and YNNKEL (reference sequence). The CDR3 protein is CASTPSSGNNEQFF. CDR3 coding DNA: TGTGCCAGCACCCCGAGTAGCGGCAACAATGAGCAGTTCTTC.

The gene calls are TRBV25-1 and TRBJ1-2, with a tentative D call TRBD1 (5 bases). Trimming took 1 base from V and 7 from J, leaving 16 bases between them. The germline gives CDR1 MGHDK, CDR2 SYGVNS. The CDR3 totals 15 residues. CDR3 residues: CASSEFEKPGGGYTF. The DNA of the CDR3 is TGTGCCAGCAGTGAATTCGAGAAACCCGGGGGTGGCTACACCTTC.